This T cell receptor beta chain was recovered during a study of blood T cell repertoires in COVID-19. Across the whole study: Donors in the United States, Italy and Spain gave samples during acute or convalescent COVID-19.

Profiled with immunoSEQ multiplex PCR; TCRdb holds only in-frame clones, not every one. The sample contains about 200,000 clones, approximately 81% of which appear only once. The sequenced sample consisted of peripheral blood. The sequence came from a woman aged 80 or over with acute or convalescent COVID-19.

CDR3 bases: TGTGCCAGCAGCTTTCGGAGGGGCCCTCAGTTGGCTTTCTTT. It yields the protein CASSFRRGPQLAFF. The V and J genes are TRBV5-8 and TRBJ1-1; perhaps TRBD1 as D (5 bases). Between the trimmed V and J ends, which lost 2 bases and 11 bases, there was a span of 19 bases. The CDR3 is 14 amino acids. Germline values: CDR1 SGHTS, CDR2 YDEGEE. The full variable domain, with the rest looked up from reference TRBV5-8 and TRBJ1-1, is EAGVTQSPTHLIKTRGQQATLRCSPISGHTSVYWYQQALGLGLQFLLWYDEGEERNRGNFPPRFSGRQFPNYSSELNVNALELEDSALYLCASSFRRGPQLAFFGQGTRLTVV.